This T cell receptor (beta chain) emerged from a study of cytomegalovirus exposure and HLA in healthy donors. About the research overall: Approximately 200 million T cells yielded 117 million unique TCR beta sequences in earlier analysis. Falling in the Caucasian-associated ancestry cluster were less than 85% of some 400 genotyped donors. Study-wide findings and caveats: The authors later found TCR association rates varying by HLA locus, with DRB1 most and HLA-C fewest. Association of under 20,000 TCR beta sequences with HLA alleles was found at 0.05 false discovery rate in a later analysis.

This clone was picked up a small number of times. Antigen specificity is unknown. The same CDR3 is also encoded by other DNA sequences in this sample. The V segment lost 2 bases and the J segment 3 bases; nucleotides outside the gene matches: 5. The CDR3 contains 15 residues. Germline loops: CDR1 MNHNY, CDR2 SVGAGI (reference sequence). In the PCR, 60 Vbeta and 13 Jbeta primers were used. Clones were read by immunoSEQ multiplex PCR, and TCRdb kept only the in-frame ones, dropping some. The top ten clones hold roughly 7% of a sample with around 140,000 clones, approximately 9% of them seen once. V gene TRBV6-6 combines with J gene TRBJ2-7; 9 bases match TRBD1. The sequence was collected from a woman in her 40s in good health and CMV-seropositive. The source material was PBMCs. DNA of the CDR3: TGTGCCAGCAGTTACGTGGGACAGGGAAGCTACGAGCAGTACTTC. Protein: CASSYVGQGSYEQYF.